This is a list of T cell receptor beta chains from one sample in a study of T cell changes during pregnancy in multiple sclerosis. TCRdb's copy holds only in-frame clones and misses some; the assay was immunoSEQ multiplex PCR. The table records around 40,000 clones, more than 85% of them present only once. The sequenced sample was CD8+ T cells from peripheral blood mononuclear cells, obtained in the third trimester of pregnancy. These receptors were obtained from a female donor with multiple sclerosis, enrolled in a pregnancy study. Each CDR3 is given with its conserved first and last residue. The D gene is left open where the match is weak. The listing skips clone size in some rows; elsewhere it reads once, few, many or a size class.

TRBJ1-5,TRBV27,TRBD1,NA,TGTGCCAGCAGTAATTACAGGGGGGCAATCAATCAGCCCCAGCATTTT,CASSNYRGAINQPQHF
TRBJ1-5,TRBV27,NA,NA,TGTGCCAGTGGGCCTCAGATAAATAGCAATCAGCCCCAGCATTTT,CASGPQINSNQPQHF
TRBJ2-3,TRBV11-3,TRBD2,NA,TGTGCCAGCAGCTTATTCCGGACTAGCGGGACCCCGCTCACAGATACGCAGTATTTT,CASSLFRTSGTPLTDTQYF
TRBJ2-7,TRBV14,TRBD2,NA,TGTGCCAGCAGCCTTCTAGCGGGAGGCGTCTACGAGCAGTACTTC,CASSLLAGGVYEQYF
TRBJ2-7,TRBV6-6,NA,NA,TGTGCCAGCAGTTACTCGGACAGCTACGAGCAGTACTTC,CASSYSDSYEQYF
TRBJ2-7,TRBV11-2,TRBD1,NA,TGTGCCAGCTTCGGACAGGATGCCAATGAGCAGTACTTC,CASFGQDANEQYF
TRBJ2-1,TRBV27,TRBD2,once,TGTGCCAGCAGTGGGATAGCGGGAATCTCCTACAATGAGCAGTTCTTC,CASSGIAGISYNEQFF
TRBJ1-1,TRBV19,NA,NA,TGTGCCAGTAGTATTTGGGGACAAACTAACACTGAAGCTTTCTTT,CASSIWGQTNTEAFF
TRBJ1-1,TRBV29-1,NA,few,TGCAGCGGACAAACGGTTAGGTCAAATGAAGCTTTCTTT,CSGQTVRSNEAFF
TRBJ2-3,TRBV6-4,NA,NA,TGTGCCAGCAGTGACTCGACTAGCACAGATACGCAGTATTTT,CASSDSTSTDTQYF